This T cell receptor beta chain comes out of a study of cytomegalovirus exposure and HLA in healthy donors. CDR1 and CDR2 from the germline V gene are SGHAT and FQNNGV. V gave up 5 bases and J gave up 10 bases; unmatched junction bases: 14. CDR3 length equals 15 residues. The PCR employed 60 Vbeta primers together with 13 Jbeta primers. Repertoires were generated with immunoSEQ multiplex PCR, while TCRdb's copy carries only in-frame clones and drops some. The sample comprises around 150,000 clones, about 65% of which are singletons, and roughly 4% rests with the top ten. Although they were nominally healthy when sampled, donors likely had unrecorded immune exposures. Whole-study results and caveats: The authors later found most CMV-associated TCR beta chains appeared HLA-restricted.

As concerns this clone: The antigen is undetermined.

What was sequenced was PBMCs. The genes are TRBV11-2 and TRBJ2-1, with TRBD1 matching over 7 bases. The sequence came from a woman aged 18-29 years in good health and CMV-seropositive. The CDR3 DNA is TGTGCCAGCAGCCCGAACCGTGGCAGGGGGTTCGAGCAGTTCTTC. It is translated as CASSPNRGRGFEQFF.